Many counts were recorded for the clone carrying this TCR beta chain. Antigen: not known. The library protocol tagged individual cDNA molecules with unique molecular identifiers. MiXCR, applied by TCRdb to the 5' RACE reads, yields one record per CDR3 protein. The table has about 40,000 distinct CDR3 sequences, 5.8% seen once. CDR1 is LGHNA, CDR2 YSLEER, per germline. Trimming stripped 0 bases from V and 4 bases from J, with 15 bases between. The CDR3 is made up of 16 amino acids. The sample comes from a study of early T cells in non-severe SARS-CoV-2 infection. Across the study: Unsorted whole-blood RNA was sequenced in bulk, leaving chains unpaired.

General study findings and limits: Database matching using VDJdb favored anti-spike CD8 responses, with private and CD4 specificities left missing.

Sequences were obtained from whole blood. The gene calls are TRBV4-3 and TRBJ1-2, with D perhaps matching TRBD1 (6 bases). This receptor was taken from an adult who was a healthcare worker with PCR-confirmed SARS-CoV-2 infection or an uninfected control (not recorded which). The DNA for the CDR3 is TGCGCCAGCAGCCAAGATGGGGGCAGGGGAGGCTATGGCTACACCTTC. Translating it yields CASSQDGGRGGYGYTF.